This is a list of T cell receptor beta chains from one sample in a study of shared clonotypes between healthy human individuals. Libraries were prepared by immunoSEQ multiplex PCR; TCRdb keeps only in-frame clonotypes and omits some of them. Among over 2 million clones listed, roughly 94% were seen once. Sequenced material: naive CD8+ T cells sorted from blood. These TCRs come from a man younger than 30 in good health. CDR3s include the opening cysteine and the closing phenylalanine or tryptophan. The order of the fields is CDR3 DNA, CDR3 protein, V gene, D gene, J gene, clone size. The D gene is left open where the match is weak. Clone size appears in some rows only: once, few, many, or a class for an expanded clone.

TGTGCCAGCAGTTTAACCTTGCCAGTCTATAGCAATCAGCCCCAGCATTTT,CASSLTLPVYSNQPQHF,TRBV27,.,TRBJ1-5,.
TGTGCCAGCAGCCCCCTACAGGCCCTCGGCGAGCAGTACTTC,CASSPLQALGEQYF,TRBV9,.,TRBJ2-7,.
TGTGCCACCAACAGTTGGGGGGGAGGAGACGAGCAGTACTTC,CATNSWGGGDEQYF,TRBV6-6,TRBD2,TRBJ2-7,.
TGTGCCAGCAGGCCGTCGGGCACAGATACGCAGTATTTT,CASRPSGTDTQYF,TRBV5-6,.,TRBJ2-3,once
TGTGCCAGCAGCTGGGGACTAGCGGGGGCCTCCTACAATGAGCAGTTCTTC,CASSWGLAGASYNEQFF,TRBV11-3,TRBD2,TRBJ2-1,.
TGTGCCACCAGCAGGGACTCATTCACAGATACGCAGTATTTT,CATSRDSFTDTQYF,TRBV15,.,TRBJ2-3,.
TGTGCCAGCAGCTCCATAGCGGAGAACACCGGGGAGCTGTTTTTT,CASSSIAENTGELFF,TRBV7-9,.,TRBJ2-2,.
TGTGCCAGCGGCGGGGTTGGAACCGGGGAGCTGTTTTTT,CASGGVGTGELFF,TRBV18,.,TRBJ2-2,.
TGTGCCAGCAGCAGCAATGAGCAGTTCTTC,CASSSNEQFF,TRBV7-9,.,TRBJ2-1,.
TGTGCCAGGTTTTACGAGCAGTACTTC,CARFYEQYF,TRBV21-1,.,TRBJ2-7,once
TGTGCCAGCAGCAGGCCCTCGTGGCGAGAGGGCACTGAAGCTTTCTTT,CASSRPSWREGTEAFF,TRBV28,.,TRBJ1-1,.
TGTGCCAGCAGCTTAAATTATGCCTACGAGCAGTACTTC,CASSLNYAYEQYF,TRBV11-2,.,TRBJ2-7,.
TGTGCCAGCAGCTCCCCAGTATGGCGGGAAGGCTACGAGCAGTACTTC,CASSSPVWREGYEQYF,TRBV13,.,TRBJ2-7,.
TGCGCCAGCAGCCAAGATTTCTCCCCTTACAATGAGCAGTTCTTC,CASSQDFSPYNEQFF,TRBV4-1,.,TRBJ2-1,.
TGCAGTGCTAGAGGGATGGAAGGCTACACCTTC,CSARGMEGYTF,TRBV20-1,.,TRBJ1-2,.
TGTGCCAGCAGAATAGGAGGGAGCCTCGAGCAGTACTTC,CASRIGGSLEQYF,TRBV7-2,.,TRBJ2-7,.
TGTGCCAGCAGTATAGCCGGGACAGGGGGCGACTATGGCTACACCTTC,CASSIAGTGGDYGYTF,TRBV27,TRBD1,TRBJ1-2,.
TGCGCCAGCAGCTTCGTTGACGGGAACACTGAAGCTTTCTTT,CASSFVDGNTEAFF,TRBV5-1,.,TRBJ1-1,.
TGTGCCAGCGTTTGGCGGGGGACGAAAGAGACCCAGTACTTC,CASVWRGTKETQYF,TRBV2,TRBD2,TRBJ2-5,.
TGCGCCAGCAGCCAAGACAGGGGGACTAGCGGTTACGAGCAGTACTTC,CASSQDRGTSGYEQYF,TRBV4-3,TRBD2,TRBJ2-7,.